What follows describes a single TCR beta chain. Its matching antigen is unknown. The source of the sample is a study of T cell responses to AZD1222 COVID-19 vaccine. Findings and limits, study-wide: Spike was spanned by vaccine-associated CD4 TCRs, which were dominant at 160-218 and 743-854. Targets within unmutated variant regions were reportedly found for nearly half of spike-specific TCRs. Only 5 or 6 individuals given AZD1222 were seropositive at baseline.

Generated by immunoSEQ multiplex PCR, the TCRdb table keeps only in-frame clones and is missing some. The profile shows about 120,000 clones, about 90% of them singletons. The germline gives CDR1 SGHRS, CDR2 YFSETQ. J gave up 5 bases and V 4 bases, and 7 bases lay outside the gene matches. The CDR3 sequence is 16 residues long. The receptor was isolated from an adult in good health. This chain joins TRBV5-1 and TRBJ1-6, with 9 nucleotides matching TRBD1. The specimen was peripheral blood, collected on day 0 of AZD1222 vaccination. CDR3 coding DNA: TGCGCCAGCAGCCTCCAGGGACAGGGCGATAATTCACCCCTCCACTTT. Its translation is CASSLQGQGDNSPLHF.